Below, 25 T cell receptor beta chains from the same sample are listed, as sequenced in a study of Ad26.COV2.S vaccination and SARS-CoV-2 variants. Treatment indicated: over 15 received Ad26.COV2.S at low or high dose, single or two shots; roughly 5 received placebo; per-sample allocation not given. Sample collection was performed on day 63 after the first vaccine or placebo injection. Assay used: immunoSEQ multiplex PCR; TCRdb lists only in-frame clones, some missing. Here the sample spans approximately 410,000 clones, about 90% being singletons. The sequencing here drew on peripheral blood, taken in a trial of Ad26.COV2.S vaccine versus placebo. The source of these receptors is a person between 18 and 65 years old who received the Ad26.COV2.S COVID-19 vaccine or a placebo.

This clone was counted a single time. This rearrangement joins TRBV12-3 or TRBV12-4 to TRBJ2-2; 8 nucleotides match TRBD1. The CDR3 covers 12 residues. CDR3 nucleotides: TGTTCCGGACAGGGCTCGTCCGGGGAGCTGTTTTTT. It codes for CSGQGSSGELFF.

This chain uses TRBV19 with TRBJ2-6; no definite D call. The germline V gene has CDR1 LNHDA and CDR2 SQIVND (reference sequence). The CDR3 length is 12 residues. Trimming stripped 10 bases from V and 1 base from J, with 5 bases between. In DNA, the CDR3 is TGTGCCACCAATTCTGGGGCCAACGTCCTGACTTTC. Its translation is CATNSGANVLTF.

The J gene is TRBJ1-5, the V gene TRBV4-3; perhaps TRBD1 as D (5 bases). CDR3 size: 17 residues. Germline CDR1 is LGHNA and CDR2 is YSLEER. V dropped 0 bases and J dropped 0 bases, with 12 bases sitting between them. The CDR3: CASSQDPGPYSNQPQHF. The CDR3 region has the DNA TGCGCCAGCAGCCAAGATCCGGGGCCGTATAGCAATCAGCCCCAGCATTTT.

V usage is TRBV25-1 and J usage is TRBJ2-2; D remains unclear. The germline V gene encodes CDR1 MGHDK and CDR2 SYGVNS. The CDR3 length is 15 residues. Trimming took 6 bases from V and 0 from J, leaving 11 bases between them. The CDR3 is CASSPAEANTGELFF. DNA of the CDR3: TGTGCCAGCAGCCCGGCCGAGGCGAACACCGGGGAGCTGTTTTTT.

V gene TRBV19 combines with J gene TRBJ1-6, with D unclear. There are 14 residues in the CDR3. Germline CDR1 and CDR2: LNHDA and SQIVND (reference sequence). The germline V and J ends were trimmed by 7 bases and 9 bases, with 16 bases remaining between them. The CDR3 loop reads CASNLGVQGSPLHF. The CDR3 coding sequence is TGTGCCAGTAATCTAGGAGTCCAAGGTTCACCCCTCCACTTT.

CDR3 sequence (DNA): TGTGCCATCGGGTCGGTGATCGAAGCTTTCTTT. It encodes CAIGSVIEAFF. V is TRBV10-3 and J is TRBJ1-1; unclear D gene. This CDR3 is built from 11 residues. Germline V gene sequence: CDR1 ENHRY, CDR2 SYGVKD. Trimming shortened V by 8 bases and J by 8 bases, and 12 bases separated the two germline ends.

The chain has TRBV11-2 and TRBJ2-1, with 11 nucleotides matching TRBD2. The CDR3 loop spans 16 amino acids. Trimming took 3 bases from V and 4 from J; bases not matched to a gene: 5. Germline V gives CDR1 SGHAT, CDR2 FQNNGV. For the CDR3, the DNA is TGTGCCAGCAGCTTTACTAGCGGGGGCGCTTACAATGAGCAGTTCTTC. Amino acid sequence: CASSFTSGGAYNEQFF.

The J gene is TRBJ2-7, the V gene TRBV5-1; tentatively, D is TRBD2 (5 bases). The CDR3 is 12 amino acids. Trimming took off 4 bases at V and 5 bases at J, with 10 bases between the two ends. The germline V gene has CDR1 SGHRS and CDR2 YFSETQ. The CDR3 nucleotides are TGCGCCAGCAGCGGTTCCGGGGACGAGCAGTACTTC. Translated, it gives CASSGSGDEQYF.

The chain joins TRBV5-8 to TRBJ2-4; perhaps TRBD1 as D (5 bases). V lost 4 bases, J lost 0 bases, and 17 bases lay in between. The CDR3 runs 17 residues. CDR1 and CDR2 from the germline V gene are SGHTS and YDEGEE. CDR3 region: CASSLLGQGLAKNIQYF. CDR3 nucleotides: TGTGCCAGCAGCCTTCTCGGGCAGGGCCTAGCCAAAAACATTCAGTACTTC.

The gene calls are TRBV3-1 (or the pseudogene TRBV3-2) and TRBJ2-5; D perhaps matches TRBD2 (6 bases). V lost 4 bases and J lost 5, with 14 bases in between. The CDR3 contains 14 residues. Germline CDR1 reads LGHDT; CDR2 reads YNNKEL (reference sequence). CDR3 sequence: CASSRRGVYETQYF. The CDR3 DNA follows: TGTGCCAGCAGCCGGCGGGGAGTGTACGAGACCCAGTACTTC.

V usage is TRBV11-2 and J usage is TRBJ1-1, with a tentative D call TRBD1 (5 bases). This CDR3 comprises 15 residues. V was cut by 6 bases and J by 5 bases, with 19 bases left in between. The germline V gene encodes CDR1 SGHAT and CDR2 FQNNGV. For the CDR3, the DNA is TGTGCCAGCAGAGTTCCAGGGAGAGGGGTAACTGAAGCTTTCTTT. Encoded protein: CASRVPGRGVTEAFF.

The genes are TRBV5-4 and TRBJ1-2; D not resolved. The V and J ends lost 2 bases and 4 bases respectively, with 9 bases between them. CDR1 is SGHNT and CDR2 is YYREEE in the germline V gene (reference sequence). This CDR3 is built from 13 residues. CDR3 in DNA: TGTGCCAGCAGCTTTTTTCTTCGCTATGGCTACACCTTC. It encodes CASSFFLRYGYTF.

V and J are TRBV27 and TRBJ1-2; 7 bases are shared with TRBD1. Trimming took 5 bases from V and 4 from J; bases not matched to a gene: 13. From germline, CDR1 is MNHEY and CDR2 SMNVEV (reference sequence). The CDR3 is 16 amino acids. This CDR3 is CASSVDRVNSGYGYTF. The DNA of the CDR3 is TGTGCCAGCAGTGTAGACAGGGTTAACTCTGGCTATGGCTACACCTTC.

CDR3 sequence reads: CASRSDSGNSNQPQHF. The CDR3 coding sequence is TGTGCCAGTAGATCCGACAGCGGGAATAGCAATCAGCCCCAGCATTTT. The chain links TRBV19 to TRBJ1-5, with TRBD1 as a possible D gene (5 bases). CDR1 is LNHDA, CDR2 SQIVND, per germline (reference sequence). Trimming pared 6 bases from V and 0 bases from J, leaving 15 bases between. CDR3 length: 16 amino acids.

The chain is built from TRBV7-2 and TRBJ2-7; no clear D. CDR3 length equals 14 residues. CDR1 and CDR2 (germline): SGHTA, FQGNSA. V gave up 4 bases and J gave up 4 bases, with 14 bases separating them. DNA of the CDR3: TGTGCCAGCAGCTCCGGGTCCACGGATTACGAGCAGTACTTC. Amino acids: CASSSGSTDYEQYF.

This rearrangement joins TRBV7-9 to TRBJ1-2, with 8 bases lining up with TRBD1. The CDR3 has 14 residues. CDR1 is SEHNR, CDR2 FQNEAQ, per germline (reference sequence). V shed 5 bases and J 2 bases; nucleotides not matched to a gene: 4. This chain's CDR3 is CASSLGQANYGYTF. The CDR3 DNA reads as TGTGCCAGCAGCCTGGGACAGGCAAACTATGGCTACACCTTC.

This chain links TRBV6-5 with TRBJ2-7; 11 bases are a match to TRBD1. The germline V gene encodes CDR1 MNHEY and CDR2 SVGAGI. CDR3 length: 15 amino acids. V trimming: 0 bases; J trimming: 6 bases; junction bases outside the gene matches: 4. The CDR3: CASSYSGTGGGEQYF. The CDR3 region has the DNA TGTGCCAGCAGTTACTCGGGGACAGGGGGGGGCGAGCAGTACTTC.

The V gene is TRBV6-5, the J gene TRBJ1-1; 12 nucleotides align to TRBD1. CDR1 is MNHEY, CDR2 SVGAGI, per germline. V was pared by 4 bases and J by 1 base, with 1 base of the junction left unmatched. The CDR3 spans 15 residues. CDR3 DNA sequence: TGTGCCAGCAGTTGGGACAGGGGGCCGAACACTGAAGCTTTCTTT. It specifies CASSWDRGPNTEAFF.

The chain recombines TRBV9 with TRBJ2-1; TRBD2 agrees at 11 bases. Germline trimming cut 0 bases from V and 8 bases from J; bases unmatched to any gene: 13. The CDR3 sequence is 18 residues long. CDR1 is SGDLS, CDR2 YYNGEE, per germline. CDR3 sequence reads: CASSVVGRVAGGFDEQFF. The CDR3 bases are TGTGCCAGCAGCGTAGTTGGTAGGGTAGCGGGGGGGTTTGATGAGCAGTTCTTC.

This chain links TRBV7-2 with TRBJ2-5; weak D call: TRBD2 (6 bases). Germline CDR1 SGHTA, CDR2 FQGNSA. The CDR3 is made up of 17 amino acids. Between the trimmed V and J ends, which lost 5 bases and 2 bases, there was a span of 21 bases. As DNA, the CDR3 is TGTGCCAGCAGCACATACCCCCTGGACTATAATCAAGAGACCCAGTACTTC. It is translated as CASSTYPLDYNQETQYF.

The CDR3 reads CASQIGQGNYGYTF. CDR3 bases: TGTGCCAGCCAAATTGGACAGGGGAACTATGGCTACACCTTC. This rearrangement joins TRBV19 to TRBJ1-2, with 9 bases identical to TRBD1. Losses at the gene ends were 9 bases for V and 2 bases for J; bases not matched to a gene: 7. The germline V gene encodes CDR1 LNHDA and CDR2 SQIVND (reference sequence). The CDR3 covers 14 residues.

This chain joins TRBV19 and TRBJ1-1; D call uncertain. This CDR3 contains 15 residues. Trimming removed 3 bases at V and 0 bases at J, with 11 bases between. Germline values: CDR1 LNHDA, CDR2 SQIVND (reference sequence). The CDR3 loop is CASSIRAAMNTEAFF. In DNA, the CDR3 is TGTGCCAGTAGTATCCGGGCGGCCATGAACACTGAAGCTTTCTTT.

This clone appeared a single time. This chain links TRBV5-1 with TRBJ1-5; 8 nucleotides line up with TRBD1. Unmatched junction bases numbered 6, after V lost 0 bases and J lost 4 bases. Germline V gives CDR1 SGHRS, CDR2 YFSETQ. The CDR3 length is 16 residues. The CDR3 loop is CASSLDDRGGNQPQHF. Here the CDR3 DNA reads TGCGCCAGCAGCTTGGATGACAGGGGAGGAAATCAGCCCCAGCATTTT. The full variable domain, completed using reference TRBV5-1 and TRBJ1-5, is KAGVTQTPRYLIKTRGQQVTLSCSPISGHRSVSWYQQTPGQGLQFLFEYFSETQRNKGNFPGRFSGRQFSNSRSEMNVSTLELGDSALYLCASSLDDRGGNQPQHFGDGTRLSIL.

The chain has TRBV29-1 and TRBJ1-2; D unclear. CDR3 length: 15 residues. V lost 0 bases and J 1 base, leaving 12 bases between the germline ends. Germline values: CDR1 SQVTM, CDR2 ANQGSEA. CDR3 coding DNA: TGCAGCGTTGAAGATACGTTGTGGGTTAACTATGGCTACACCTTC. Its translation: CSVEDTLWVNYGYTF.

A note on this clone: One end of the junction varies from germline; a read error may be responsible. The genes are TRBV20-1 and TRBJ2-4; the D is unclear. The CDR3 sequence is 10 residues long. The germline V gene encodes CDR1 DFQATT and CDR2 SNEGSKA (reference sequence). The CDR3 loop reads CSARDLFPQF. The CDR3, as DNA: TGCAGTGCTAGAGACTTGTTCCCCCAATTC.